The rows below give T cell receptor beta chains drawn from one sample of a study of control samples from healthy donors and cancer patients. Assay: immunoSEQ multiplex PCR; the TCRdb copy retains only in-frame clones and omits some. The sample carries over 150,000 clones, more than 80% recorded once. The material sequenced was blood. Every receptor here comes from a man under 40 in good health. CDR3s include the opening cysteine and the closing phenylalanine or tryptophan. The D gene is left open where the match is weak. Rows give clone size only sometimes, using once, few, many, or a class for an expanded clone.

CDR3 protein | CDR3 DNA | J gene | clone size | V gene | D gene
CASSRGVGYGYTF | TGTGCCAGCAGCCGCGGGGTAGGCTATGGCTACACCTTC | TRBJ1-2 | . | TRBV7-2 | .
CASSRDTSGVSGYTF | TGTGCCAGCAGTCGGGATACCTCGGGGGTGAGCGGCTACACCTTC | TRBJ1-2 | once | TRBV6-6 | .
CASSPSWQLSYEQYF | TGTGCCAGTAGTCCCTCATGGCAGCTCTCCTACGAGCAGTACTTC | TRBJ2-7 | . | TRBV19 | .
CATAPDATNEKLFF | TGTGCCACGGCCCCGGATGCAACTAATGAAAAACTGTTTTTT | TRBJ1-4 | . | TRBV15 | .
CASSTQTGTYEQYF | TGTGCCAGCAGCACTCAGACAGGCACTTACGAGCAGTACTTC | TRBJ2-7 | once | TRBV7-2 | .
CASSPGLGGSGSYEQYF | TGTGCCAGCTCACCAGGATTGGGGGGCAGCGGATCCTACGAGCAGTACTTC | TRBJ2-7 | . | TRBV18 | .
CASSSKREVTDTQYF | TGCGCCAGCAGCTCCAAGCGGGAGGTCACAGATACGCAGTATTTT | TRBJ2-3 | . | TRBV5-1 | TRBD2
CATSSAIPRTGTTGELFF | TGTGCCACCAGCAGTGCCATACCTAGGACAGGGACGACCGGGGAGCTGTTTTTT | TRBJ2-2 | . | TRBV15 | TRBD1
CASSSPSGSHNTGELFF | TGTGCCAGCAGCTCCCCCTCTGGTAGCCATAACACCGGGGAGCTGTTTTTT | TRBJ2-2 | . | TRBV7-2 | .
CATLRGGPQETQYF | TGTGCCACACTCAGGGGGGGGCCCCAAGAGACCCAGTACTTC | TRBJ2-5 | once | TRBV6-5 | .
CASSDGTKTLQETQYF | TGTGCCAGCAGCGACGGGACCAAGACGCTGCAAGAGACCCAGTACTTC | TRBJ2-5 | . | TRBV9 | .
CASSFIFSGANVLTF | TGTGCCAGCAGCTTTATTTTCTCTGGGGCCAACGTCCTGACTTTC | TRBJ2-6 | few | TRBV5-4 | .
CASSKFRANTEAFF | TGTGCCAGCAGCAAGTTCAGGGCAAACACTGAAGCTTTCTTT | TRBJ1-1 | . | TRBV9 | .
CASRTGQGAGRSLDF | TGTGCCAGCAGGACGGGACAGGGGGCTGGGAGATCCCTGGACTTC | TRBJ2-7 | . | TRBV28 | TRBD1
CASSGVAGELFF | TGTGCCAGCAGTGGGGTCGCCGGGGAGCTGTTTTTT | TRBJ2-2 | . | TRBV9 | .
CASSSRGNTGELFF | TGTGCCAGCAGTTCCAGGGGAAACACCGGGGAGCTGTTTTTT | TRBJ2-2 | . | TRBV6-6 | .
CASSSEGLAVHNEQFF | TGTGCCAGCAGCTCCGAGGGGCTAGCGGTTCACAATGAGCAGTTCTTC | TRBJ2-1 | . | TRBV3-1/TRBV3-2 | TRBD2
CASSVPRGEQYF | TGTGCCAGCAGCGTCCCCCGGGGCGAGCAGTACTTC | TRBJ2-7 | few | TRBV7-2 | .
CASSTGGWAQYF | TGTGCCAGTAGTACGGGTGGATGGGCCCAGTACTTC | TRBJ2-5 | . | TRBV19 | .
CASSQTNYGYTF | TGTGCCAGCAGCCAGACAAACTATGGCTACACCTTC | TRBJ1-2 | . | TRBV3-1/TRBV3-2 | .
CASSDRGRQPQHF | TGTGCCAGCAGCGACAGGGGGCGGCAGCCCCAGCATTTT | TRBJ1-5 | . | TRBV28 | TRBD1
CASSSDRVYEQYF | TGTGCCAGCAGTTCTGACAGGGTCTACGAGCAGTACTTC | TRBJ2-7 | . | TRBV2 | TRBD1
CATSRGIGGADTQYF | TGTGCCACCAGCAGAGGGATCGGCGGGGCCGATACGCAGTATTTT | TRBJ2-3 | . | TRBV15 | .
CAISGITEAFF | TGTGCCATCAGTGGGATCACTGAAGCTTTCTTT | TRBJ1-1 | . | TRBV10-3 | .
CATSDGGVQPQHF | TGTGCCACCAGTGACGGGGGGGTCCAGCCCCAGCATTTT | TRBJ1-5 | . | TRBV24-1 | .
CASSYGGGTQYF | TGTGCCAGCAGTTACGGGGGCGGTACGCAGTATTTT | TRBJ2-3 | . | TRBV6-5 | .
CASRAGGSRETQYF | TGCGCCAGCAGGGCAGGGGGTAGCCGCGAGACCCAGTACTTC | TRBJ2-5 | . | TRBV5-1 | TRBD1
CASSQEYRVYDEQYF | TGCGCCAGCAGCCAAGAATACAGGGTTTATGACGAGCAGTACTTC | TRBJ2-7 | . | TRBV4-1 | .
CAIDSLRQYEGANVLTF | TGTGCCATCGACTCTCTGCGCCAATATGAGGGGGCCAACGTCCTGACTTTC | TRBJ2-6 | . | TRBV21-1 | .
CASWSQGFGNEQFF | TGCGCCAGCTGGTCTCAGGGCTTTGGGAATGAGCAGTTCTTC | TRBJ2-1 | . | TRBV5-1 | .
CASSFLTSDVSSYNEQFF | TGTGCCAGCAGTTTCCTCACTAGCGACGTCAGCTCCTACAATGAGCAGTTCTTC | TRBJ2-1 | . | TRBV28 | TRBD2
CASSLWAASPLHF | TGTGCCAGCAGCCTTTGGGCCGCATCACCCCTCCACTTT | TRBJ1-6 | . | TRBV7-8 | .
CASSWGVGKETQYF | TGTGCCAGCAGCTGGGGTGTTGGAAAAGAGACCCAGTACTTC | TRBJ2-5 | . | TRBV9 | .
CAWSAVTSGSSYNEQFF | TGTGCCTGGAGTGCCGTGACTAGCGGGAGCTCCTACAATGAGCAGTTCTTC | TRBJ2-1 | . | TRBV30 | TRBD2
CASSLTGDSNQPQHF | TGCGCCAGCAGCCTAACAGGGGATAGCAATCAGCCCCAGCATTTT | TRBJ1-5 | . | TRBV4-1 | TRBD1
CASKQGTAEAFF | TGTGCCAGCAAGCAGGGTACCGCTGAAGCTTTCTTT | TRBJ1-1 | . | TRBV27 | .
CGSGSSGNTIYF | TGTGGGAGCGGTTCCTCTGGAAACACCATATATTTT | TRBJ1-3 | . | TRBV7-6 | .
CASSQGLAGGTDTQYF | TGTGCCAGCAGCCAAGGACTAGCGGGGGGCACAGATACGCAGTATTTT | TRBJ2-3 | . | TRBV4-2 | TRBD2
CASSPGTGGREKLFF | TGTGCCAGCTCACCGGGGACGGGGGGCCGGGAAAAACTGTTTTTT | TRBJ1-4 | . | TRBV18 | .
CASSKRGYVKNIQYF | TGTGCCAGCAGCAAGAGAGGGTACGTCAAAAACATTCAGTACTTC | TRBJ2-4 | . | TRBV21-1 | .
CASSADRGSYNEQFF | TGTGCCAGCAGCGCGGACAGGGGGTCCTACAATGAGCAGTTCTTC | TRBJ2-1 | . | TRBV5-6 | TRBD1
CASSDIIGGNYGYTF | TGTGCCAGCAGTGACATCATTGGGGGAAACTATGGCTACACCTTC | TRBJ1-2 | . | TRBV2 | .
CASTTSGGYGYTF | TGTGCCAGCACCACCTCGGGGGGCTATGGCTACACCTTC | TRBJ1-2 | few | TRBV9 | .
CASTRGGDEKLFF | TGTGCCAGCACCCGGGGGGGTGATGAAAAACTGTTTTTT | TRBJ1-4 | . | TRBV2 | .
CASSFGTTNGYTF | TGTGCCAGCAGCTTCGGGACCACCAATGGCTACACCTTC | TRBJ1-2 | . | TRBV7-9 | .
CASSLATGANSPLHF | TGTGCCAGCAGCTTGGCAACAGGGGCTAATTCACCCCTCCACTTT | TRBJ1-6 | . | TRBV5-4 | TRBD1
CASSEAVSNQPQHF | TGTGCCAGCAGTGAAGCCGTAAGCAATCAGCCCCAGCATTTT | TRBJ1-5 | once | TRBV6-1 | .
CASSSFAVSGELFF | TGTGCCAGCAGCTCATTTGCAGTGTCCGGGGAGCTGTTTTTT | TRBJ2-2 | . | TRBV5-4 | .
CSAVIGAFAFF | TGCAGTGCCGTTATTGGAGCTTTTGCGTTCTTC | TRBJ2-1 | few | TRBV20-1 | .
CASSPLRGLGELFF | TGCGCCAGCAGCCCCCTCCGGGGCCTCGGGGAGCTGTTTTTT | TRBJ2-2 | . | TRBV4-1 | .
CASSAQPGGNQPQHF | TGTGCCAGCAGTGCCCAGCCGGGCGGCAATCAGCCCCAGCATTTT | TRBJ1-5 | . | TRBV28 | .
CASRDGVVKQYF | TGTGCCAGCAGGGATGGCGTAGTCAAGCAGTACTTC | TRBJ2-7 | . | TRBV2 | .
CASSLGTTYEQYF | TGTGCCAGCAGCTTAGGGACCACCTACGAGCAGTACTTC | TRBJ2-7 | . | TRBV7-9 | .
CASSSPGGAGEQFF | TGTGCCAGCAGTTCCCCTGGGGGGGCCGGTGAGCAGTTCTTC | TRBJ2-1 | . | TRBV28 | .
CASSQDPRDINQPQHF | TGCGCCAGCAGCCAAGATCCGCGGGACATTAATCAGCCCCAGCATTTT | TRBJ1-5 | once | TRBV4-1 | .